A single sample is the source of the 18 T cell receptor beta chains below, sequenced in a study of cytomegalovirus exposure and HLA in healthy donors. Produced via immunoSEQ multiplex PCR; TCRdb's table is partial and in-frame only. The table has hundreds of thousands of clones, over 75% seen once. Sequenced: PBMCs. The receptors come from a woman under 30 in good health and CMV-seronegative.

The chain couples TRBV28 to TRBJ2-5, with TRBD2 as a possible D gene (5 bases). This CDR3 spans 14 amino acids. CDR1 is MDHEN and CDR2 is SYDVKM in the germline V gene. Trimming took off 6 bases at V and 3 bases at J, with 14 bases between the two ends. The CDR3 here is CASSGGPMKETQYF. The DNA of the CDR3 is TGTGCCAGCAGCGGAGGACCGATGAAAGAGACCCAGTACTTC. Using reference TRBV28 and TRBJ2-5 for the parts outside the CDR3, the full variable domain is DVKVTQSSRYLVKRTGEKVFLECVQDMDHENMFWYRQDPGLGLRLIYFSYDVKMKEKGDIPEGYSVSREKKERFSLILESASTNQTSMYLCASSGGPMKETQYFGPGTRLLVL.

CDR3 bases: TGTGCCAGCAGCCCCACAACTAGCGGGGCCAGAGAGACCCAGTACTTC. Translating gives CASSPTTSGARETQYF. The chain is built from TRBV7-8 and TRBJ2-5; 10 nucleotides agree with TRBD2. Looked up from germline, CDR1 is SGHVS and CDR2 is FQNEAQ. This CDR3 comprises 16 residues. V shed 5 bases, J shed 4 bases, and the junction held 10 bases outside the gene matches.

The chain recombines TRBV28 with TRBJ1-1; perhaps TRBD1 as D (6 bases). The V gene lost 7 bases and the J gene lost 11 bases, with 14 bases spanning the gap. This CDR3 has 11 residues. From germline, CDR1 is MDHEN and CDR2 SYDVKM. Here the CDR3 DNA reads TGTGCCAGCACCCTGGGGGCGTCGGCTTTCTTT. Amino acid sequence: CASTLGASAFF.

The V and J genes are TRBV7-6 and TRBJ1-2, with 7 bases matching TRBD1. The length of the CDR3 is 15 residues. Germline CDR1 reads SGHVS; CDR2 reads FNYEAQ. With V trimmed by 5 bases and J by 0 bases, 6 bases remained unmatched. CDR3 protein: CASSPGTAPNYGYTF. In DNA, the CDR3 is TGTGCCAGCAGCCCTGGGACAGCGCCTAACTATGGCTACACCTTC.

CDR3 loop: CASSLSVMGGGAYEQYF. The CDR3 DNA follows: TGTGCCAGCAGCTTATCTGTTATGGGCGGGGGCGCCTACGAGCAGTACTTC. The chain employs TRBV7-2 and TRBJ2-7; D might be TRBD2 (7 bases). Germline loops: CDR1 SGHTA, CDR2 FQGNSA. V lost 2 bases to trimming and J lost 2 bases, with 19 bases between them. This CDR3 spans 17 amino acids.

The chain links TRBV29-1 to TRBJ2-7, with 9 bases lining up with TRBD1. CDR3 length: 15 residues. V lost 7 bases to trimming and J lost 5 bases; unmatched junction nucleotides: 15. Germline V CDR1 and CDR2: SQVTM, ANQGSEA. CDR3 protein: CSAYRKQGALNEQYF. The CDR3 region has the DNA TGCAGCGCGTACAGGAAACAGGGGGCGTTGAACGAGCAGTACTTC.

The chain combines TRBV21-1 with TRBJ1-5; the table's D call, TRBD1, was not checked against the DNA. TRBV21-1 is flagged as a pseudogene. This CDR3 is built from 16 residues. The DNA of the CDR3 is TGTGCCAGCAGCCCCGACAAGGGGCCGGGCAATCAGCCCCAGCATTTT. Protein sequence: CASSPDKGPGNQPQHF.

This chain joins TRBV5-1 and TRBJ2-7; D is unclear. CDR1 and CDR2 (germline): SGHRS, YFSETQ. This CDR3 region has 14 residues. The ends were cut back, 4 bases at V and 3 bases at J, with 14 bases in the middle. CDR3 residues: CASSLGPRDYEQYF. The CDR3 bases are TGCGCCAGCAGCCTGGGCCCCCGAGACTACGAGCAGTACTTC.

The rearrangement uses TRBV6-1 and TRBJ2-7, with 9 bases matching TRBD2. The trim removed 3 bases at V and 4 bases at J, leaving 7 bases unmatched. CDR3 length: 15 residues. Germline V gene lookup returns CDR1 MNHNS and CDR2 SASEGT. CDR3 nucleotide sequence: TGTGCCAGCAGTGAGGAAAGCGGGAGGACGTACGAGCAGTACTTC. This encodes CASSEESGRTYEQYF.

The genes are TRBV27 and TRBJ2-7; D not resolved. CDR1 and CDR2 (germline): MNHEY, SMNVEV (reference sequence). Trimming took 0 bases from V and 1 from J, leaving 4 bases between them. This CDR3 comprises 13 residues. This CDR3 reads CASSLSGSYEQYF. The CDR3 DNA reads TGTGCCAGCAGTTTATCCGGGTCCTACGAGCAGTACTTC.

The chain is built from TRBV5-1 and TRBJ2-1; weak D call: TRBD2 (7 bases). The germline V gene encodes CDR1 SGHRS and CDR2 YFSETQ. The CDR3 sequence is 15 residues long. V shed 2 bases and J shed 4 bases, with 13 bases lying between them. The CDR3 DNA is TGCGCCAGCAGCTTAGGCGGGGGCGCTTACAATGAGCAGTTCTTC. This sequence encodes CASSLGGGAYNEQFF.

The genes are TRBV2 and TRBJ2-4, with 7 bases aligning to TRBD2. The ends lost 9 bases at V and 8 bases at J; junction bases unmatched: 7. This CDR3 has 12 amino acids. The V gene's germline CDR1 is SNHLY and CDR2 FYNNEI. The CDR3 protein is CASRIAGYIQYF. CDR3 DNA: TGTGCCAGTCGGATAGCGGGTTACATTCAGTACTTC.

This chain connects TRBV28 to TRBJ2-3, with D perhaps TRBD2 (6 bases). Germline CDR1 MDHEN, CDR2 SYDVKM. Trimming removed 1 base from V and 4 bases from J, with 12 bases in between. The CDR3 covers 15 residues. This CDR3 is CASSLYSGGADTQYF. The CDR3 DNA is TGTGCCAGCAGTTTATATTCTGGCGGGGCAGATACGCAGTATTTT.

The chain carries TRBV28 and TRBJ2-1; D ambiguous. V lost 4 bases, J lost 7 bases, and 17 bases lay in between. Per the germline V gene, CDR1 is MDHEN and CDR2 is SYDVKM. The CDR3 length is 15 residues. The CDR3 DNA reads TGTGCCAGCAGTTCGGAGCGCCTCCCGTGGAATGAGCAGTTCTTC. Its protein is CASSSERLPWNEQFF.

The DNA for the CDR3 is TGTGCCAGCTCATCCACCGACAGTTTGAACACTGAAGCTTTCTTT. Amino acid sequence: CASSSTDSLNTEAFF. The V and J genes are TRBV18 and TRBJ1-1; tentative D call: TRBD1 (5 bases). The germline gives CDR1 KGHSH, CDR2 LQKENI. V gave up 5 bases and J gave up 0 bases, with 13 bases separating them. The CDR3 is 15 residues long. Variable domain in full (rest from reference TRBV18 and TRBJ1-1): NAGVMQNPRHLVRRRGQEARLRCSPMKGHSHVYWYRQLPEEGLKFMVYLQKENIIDESGMPKERFSAEFPKEGPSILRIQQVVRGDSAAYFCASSSTDSLNTEAFFGQGTRLTVV.

The chain links TRBV19 to TRBJ2-7; 11 bases align to TRBD2. The CDR3 has 15 residues. Germline trimming cut 3 bases from V and 3 bases from J; bases unmatched to any gene: 4. CDR1 is LNHDA, CDR2 SQIVND, per germline (reference sequence). This CDR3 reads CASSISGLADYEQYF. The CDR3 DNA follows: TGTGCCAGTAGTATCTCGGGACTAGCGGACTACGAGCAGTACTTC. Based on the CDR3 plus reference TRBV19 and TRBJ2-7, the full variable domain is DGGITQSPKYLFRKEGQNVTLSCEQNLNHDAMYWYRQDPGQGLRLIYYSQIVNDFQKGDIAEGYSVSREKKESFPLTVTSAQKNPTAFYLCASSISGLADYEQYFGPGTRLTVT.

This sequence joins TRBV28 and TRBJ2-7; 8 bases are shared with TRBD1. V lost 6 bases to trimming and J lost 4 bases; unmatched junction nucleotides: 11. Looked up from germline, CDR1 is MDHEN and CDR2 is SYDVKM. The CDR3 is 15 amino acids. The CDR3 bases are TGTGCCAGCAGCTTCCCAAGGACAGGGCGATACGAGCAGTACTTC. This gives the protein CASSFPRTGRYEQYF. Looking up the rest from reference TRBV28 and TRBJ2-7 gives the full variable domain: DVKVTQSSRYLVKRTGEKVFLECVQDMDHENMFWYRQDPGLGLRLIYFSYDVKMKEKGDIPEGYSVSREKKERFSLILESASTNQTSMYLCASSFPRTGRYEQYFGPGTRLTVT.

This clone was seen once. The chain links TRBV4-1 to TRBJ2-2, with a possible D match to TRBD2 (5 bases). In germline, CDR1 is MGHRA, CDR2 YSYEKL. V shed 3 bases and J shed 5 bases, with 13 bases lying between them. The CDR3 sequence is 15 residues long. CDR3 protein: CASSQAGGETGELFF. CDR3 coding DNA: TGCGCCAGCAGCCAGGCAGGAGGCGAGACCGGGGAGCTGTTTTTT.